The sequence of this T cell receptor (beta chain) was determined in a study of blood T cell repertoires in COVID-19. Study at large: The samples span acute and convalescent COVID-19 from the United States, Italy and Spain. In each case, the material was cDNA or gDNA derived from T cells, B-cell-depleted T cells, or PBMCs.

Per the original data handling: Reference gene primer amplification yielded estimated nucleated cell counts. Sequencing was performed with immunoSEQ multiplex PCR; in TCRdb, only in-frame clones are kept and a portion is missing. The V and J calls and clone size are taken from that table; D and trimming were inferred from the DNA. The data contain some 93,000 clones, 70% to 85% of them singletons. Sequenced sample: peripheral blood. The receptor comes from a man between 65 and 85 years old with acute or convalescent COVID-19.

CDR3 in DNA: TGTGCCAGCAGCCCGTTGTACACTGAAGCTTTCTTT. Its translation: CASSPLYTEAFF. The chain combines TRBV12-3 or TRBV12-4 with TRBJ1-1; D gene uncertain. V was shortened by 6 bases and J by 3 bases, with 8 bases between the two germline ends. The CDR3 sequence is 12 residues long.